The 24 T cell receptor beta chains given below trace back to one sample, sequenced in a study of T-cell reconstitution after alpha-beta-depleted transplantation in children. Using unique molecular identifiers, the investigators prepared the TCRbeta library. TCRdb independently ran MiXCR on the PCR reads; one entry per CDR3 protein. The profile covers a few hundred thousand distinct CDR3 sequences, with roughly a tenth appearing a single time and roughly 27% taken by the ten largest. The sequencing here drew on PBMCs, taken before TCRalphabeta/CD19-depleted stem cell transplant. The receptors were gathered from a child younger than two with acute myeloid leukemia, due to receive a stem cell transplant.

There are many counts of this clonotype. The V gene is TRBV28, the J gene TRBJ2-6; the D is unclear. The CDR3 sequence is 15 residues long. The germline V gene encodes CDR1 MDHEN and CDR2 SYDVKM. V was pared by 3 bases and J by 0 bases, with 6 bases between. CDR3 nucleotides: TGTGCCAGCAGTTTGGGTACCTCTGGGGCCAACGTCCTGACTTTC. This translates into CASSLGTSGANVLTF.

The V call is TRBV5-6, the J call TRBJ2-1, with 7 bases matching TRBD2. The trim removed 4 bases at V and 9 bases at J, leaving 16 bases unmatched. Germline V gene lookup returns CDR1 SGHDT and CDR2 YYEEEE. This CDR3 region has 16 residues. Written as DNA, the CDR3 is TGTGCCAGCAGCGAGGGAGCGGGACCCCTGCCAATTGAGCAGTTCTTC. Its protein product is CASSEGAGPLPIEQFF.

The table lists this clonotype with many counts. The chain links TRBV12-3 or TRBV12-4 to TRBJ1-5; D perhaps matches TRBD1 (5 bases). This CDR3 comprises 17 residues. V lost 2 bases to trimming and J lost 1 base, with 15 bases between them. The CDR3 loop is CASSLWSTVSSNQPQHF. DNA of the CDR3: TGTGCCAGCAGTTTATGGTCGACAGTATCCAGCAATCAGCCCCAGCATTTT.

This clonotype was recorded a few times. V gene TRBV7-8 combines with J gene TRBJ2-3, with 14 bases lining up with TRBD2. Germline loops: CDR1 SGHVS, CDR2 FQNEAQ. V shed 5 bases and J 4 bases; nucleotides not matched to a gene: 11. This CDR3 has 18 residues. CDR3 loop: CASSLNRLAGGRADTQYF. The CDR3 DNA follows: TGTGCCAGCAGCCTTAACAGACTAGCGGGAGGGAGGGCAGATACGCAGTATTTT.

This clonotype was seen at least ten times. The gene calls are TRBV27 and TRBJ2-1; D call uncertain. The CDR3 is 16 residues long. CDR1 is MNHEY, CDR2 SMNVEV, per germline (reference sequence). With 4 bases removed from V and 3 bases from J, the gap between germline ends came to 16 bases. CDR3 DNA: TGTGCCAGCAGTTCGCGGCCGTTGAGAAGCTACAATGAGCAGTTCTTC. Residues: CASSSRPLRSYNEQFF.

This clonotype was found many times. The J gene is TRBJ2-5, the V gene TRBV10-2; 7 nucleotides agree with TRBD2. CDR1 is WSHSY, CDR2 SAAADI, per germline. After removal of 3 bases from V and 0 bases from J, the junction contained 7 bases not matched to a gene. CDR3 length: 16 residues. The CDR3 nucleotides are TGCGCCAGCAGTGACTCGGGCGGGAGACACCAAGAGACCCAGTACTTC. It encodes CASSDSGGRHQETQYF.

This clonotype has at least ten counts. This CDR3 reads CASSSLGLAGDRNEQFF. The CDR3 DNA sequence: TGTGCCAGCAGCTCCCTTGGACTAGCGGGAGATAGGAATGAGCAGTTCTTC. The chain is built from TRBV7-9 and TRBJ2-1, with 13 nucleotides matching TRBD2. The J segment lost 7 bases and the V segment lost 4 bases, leaving 10 bases of the junction unmatched. Germline CDR1 is SEHNR and CDR2 is FQNEAQ (reference sequence). The CDR3 covers 17 residues.

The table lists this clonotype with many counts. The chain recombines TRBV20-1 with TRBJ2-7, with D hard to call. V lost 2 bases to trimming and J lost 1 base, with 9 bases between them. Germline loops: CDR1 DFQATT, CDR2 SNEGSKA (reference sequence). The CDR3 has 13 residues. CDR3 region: CSARSIISYEQYF. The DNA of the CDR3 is TGCAGTGCTAGATCCATAATATCCTACGAGCAGTACTTC.

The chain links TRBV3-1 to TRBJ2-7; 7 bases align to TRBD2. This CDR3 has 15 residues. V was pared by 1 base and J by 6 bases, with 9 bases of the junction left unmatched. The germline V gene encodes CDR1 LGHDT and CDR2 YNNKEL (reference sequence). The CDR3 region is CASSQGSRGSAEQYF. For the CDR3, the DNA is TGTGCCAGCAGCCAAGGATCGCGGGGGTCTGCCGAGCAGTACTTC.

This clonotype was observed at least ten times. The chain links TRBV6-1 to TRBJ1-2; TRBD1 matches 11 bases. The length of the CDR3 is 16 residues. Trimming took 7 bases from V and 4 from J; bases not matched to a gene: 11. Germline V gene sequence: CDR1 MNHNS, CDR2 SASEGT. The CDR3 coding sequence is TGTGCCAGCACGGGACAGGGGGGAATCTTTTCCTATGGCTACACCTTC. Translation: CASTGQGGIFSYGYTF.

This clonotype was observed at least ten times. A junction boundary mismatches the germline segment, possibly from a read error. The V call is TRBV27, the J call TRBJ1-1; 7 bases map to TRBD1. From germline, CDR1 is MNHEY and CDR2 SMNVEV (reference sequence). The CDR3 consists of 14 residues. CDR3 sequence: CARRSRGLNTEAFF. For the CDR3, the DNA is TGTGCCCGCAGAAGTAGGGGGCTTAACACTGAAGCTTTCTTT.

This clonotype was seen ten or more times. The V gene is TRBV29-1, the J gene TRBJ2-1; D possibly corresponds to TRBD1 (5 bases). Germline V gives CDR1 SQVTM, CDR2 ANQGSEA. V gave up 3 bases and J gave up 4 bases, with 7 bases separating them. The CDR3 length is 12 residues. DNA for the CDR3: TGCAGCGTTGACGGACAATACAATGAGCAGTTCTTC. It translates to CSVDGQYNEQFF.

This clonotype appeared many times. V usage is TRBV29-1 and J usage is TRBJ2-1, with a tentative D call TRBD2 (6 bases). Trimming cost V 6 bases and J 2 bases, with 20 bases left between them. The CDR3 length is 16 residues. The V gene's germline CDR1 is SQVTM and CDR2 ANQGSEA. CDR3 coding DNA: TGCAGCGTCGGAGGGGCACAACCCCATACCTACAATGAGCAGTTCTTC. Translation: CSVGGAQPHTYNEQFF.

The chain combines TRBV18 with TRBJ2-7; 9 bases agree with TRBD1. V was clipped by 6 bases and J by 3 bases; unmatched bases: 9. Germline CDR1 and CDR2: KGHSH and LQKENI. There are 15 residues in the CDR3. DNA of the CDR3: TGTGCCAGCTCCCCAGCGGCGACAGGGGGCTACGAGCAGTACTTC. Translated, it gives CASSPAATGGYEQYF.

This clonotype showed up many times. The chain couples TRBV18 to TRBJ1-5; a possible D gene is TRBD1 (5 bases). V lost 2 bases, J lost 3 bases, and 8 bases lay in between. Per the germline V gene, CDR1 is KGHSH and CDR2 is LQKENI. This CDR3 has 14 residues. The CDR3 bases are TGTGCCAGCTCACCAAGACAGATCAATCAGCCCCAGCATTTT. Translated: CASSPRQINQPQHF. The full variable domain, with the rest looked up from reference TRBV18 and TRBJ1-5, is NAGVMQNPRHLVRRRGQEARLRCSPMKGHSHVYWYRQLPEEGLKFMVYLQKENIIDESGMPKERFSAEFPKEGPSILRIQQVVRGDSAAYFCASSPRQINQPQHFGDGTRLSIL.

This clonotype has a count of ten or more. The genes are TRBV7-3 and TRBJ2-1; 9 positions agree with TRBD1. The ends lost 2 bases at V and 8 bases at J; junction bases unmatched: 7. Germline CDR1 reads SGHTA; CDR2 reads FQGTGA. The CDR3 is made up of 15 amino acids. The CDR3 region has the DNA TGTGCCAGCAGCTTATGGGGACAGGGCATCCATGAGCAGTTCTTC. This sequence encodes CASSLWGQGIHEQFF.

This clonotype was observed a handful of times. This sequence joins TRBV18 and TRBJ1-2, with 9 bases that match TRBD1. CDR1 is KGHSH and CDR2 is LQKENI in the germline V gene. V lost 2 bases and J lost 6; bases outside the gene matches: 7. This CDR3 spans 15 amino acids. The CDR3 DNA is TGTGCCAGCTCACCAACCGGGACAGGGATGGATGGCTACACCTTC. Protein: CASSPTGTGMDGYTF. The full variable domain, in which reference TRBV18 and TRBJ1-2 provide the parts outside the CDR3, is NAGVMQNPRHLVRRRGQEARLRCSPMKGHSHVYWYRQLPEEGLKFMVYLQKENIIDESGMPKERFSAEFPKEGPSILRIQQVVRGDSAAYFCASSPTGTGMDGYTFGSGTRLTVV.

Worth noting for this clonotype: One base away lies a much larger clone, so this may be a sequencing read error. CDR3 DNA: TGCAGTGCCGCAATGACAGGGTCGCGTAATGGCTACTCCTTC. Translating gives CSAAMTGSRNGYSF. This rearrangement joins TRBV20-1 to TRBJ1-2; the match to TRBD1 covers 7 bases. The CDR3 covers 14 residues. From germline, CDR1 is DFQATT and CDR2 SNEGSKA (reference sequence).

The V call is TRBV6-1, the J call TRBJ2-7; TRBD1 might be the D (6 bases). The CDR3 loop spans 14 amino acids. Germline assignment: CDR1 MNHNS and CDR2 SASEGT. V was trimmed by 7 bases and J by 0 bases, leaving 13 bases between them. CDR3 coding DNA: TGTGCCAGCAAAACAGGGTTAAGCTCCTACGAGCAGTACTTC. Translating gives CASKTGLSSYEQYF.

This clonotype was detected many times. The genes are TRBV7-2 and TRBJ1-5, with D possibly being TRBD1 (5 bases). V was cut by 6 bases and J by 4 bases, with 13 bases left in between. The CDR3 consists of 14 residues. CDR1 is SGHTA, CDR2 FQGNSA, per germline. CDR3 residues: CASSRGSGNQPQHF. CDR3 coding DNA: TGTGCCAGCAGTAGGGGATCCGGGAATCAGCCCCAGCATTTT.

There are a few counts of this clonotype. The CDR3 coding sequence is TGTGCCTGGAGCATCCTTGGACTAGGGGACAATGAGCAGTTCTTC. This encodes CAWSILGLGDNEQFF. The gene calls are TRBV30 and TRBJ2-1; TRBD2 aligns across 7 bases. J gave up 5 bases and V 3 bases, and 10 bases lay outside the gene matches. There are 15 residues in the CDR3. The germline V gene encodes CDR1 GTSNPN and CDR2 SVGIG (reference sequence).

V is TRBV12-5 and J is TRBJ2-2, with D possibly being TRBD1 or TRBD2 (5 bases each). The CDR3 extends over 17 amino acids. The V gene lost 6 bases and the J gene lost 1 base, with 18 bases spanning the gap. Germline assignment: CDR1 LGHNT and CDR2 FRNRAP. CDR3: CASGGTGGSGNTGELFF. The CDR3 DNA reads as TGTGCTAGTGGGGGGACGGGCGGCAGTGGGAACACCGGGGAGCTGTTTTTT. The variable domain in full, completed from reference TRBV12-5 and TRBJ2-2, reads DARVTQTPRHKVTEMGQEVTMRCQPILGHNTVFWYRQTMMQGLELLAYFRNRAPLDDSGMPKDRFSAEMPDATLATLKIQPSEPRDSAVYFCASGGTGGSGNTGELFFGEGSRLTVL.

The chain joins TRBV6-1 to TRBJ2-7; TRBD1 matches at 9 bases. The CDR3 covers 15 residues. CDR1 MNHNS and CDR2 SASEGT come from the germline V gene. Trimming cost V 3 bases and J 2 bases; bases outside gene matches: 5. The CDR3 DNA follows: TGTGCCAGCAGTGATCGGACAGGGGCTGCCTACGAGCAGTACTTC. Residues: CASSDRTGAAYEQYF.

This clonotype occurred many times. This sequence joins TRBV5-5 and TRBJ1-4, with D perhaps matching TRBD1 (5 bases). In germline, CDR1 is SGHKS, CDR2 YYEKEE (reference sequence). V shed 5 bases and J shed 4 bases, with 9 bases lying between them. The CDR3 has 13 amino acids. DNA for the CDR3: TGTGCCAGCAGTCGGGGGGTTAATGAAAAACTGTTTTTT. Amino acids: CASSRGVNEKLFF.